A selection of T cell receptor beta chains follows, all from one sample in a study of vaccination and CD4 T cells after COVID-19. One entry per CDR3 protein, called by TCRdb with MiXCR from the PCR reads. The sample records 9,900 or so distinct CDR3 sequences, 25% to 35% being singletons. These receptors' targets are unknown. Input material: CD4+ T cells from blood, cultured in vitro. Receptors originate from a human donor in good health. Each CDR3 is given with its conserved first and last residue. A D gene is named only where the DNA matches it firmly. The size entry is marked missing in some rows and otherwise reads once, few, many or a size class.

V gene: TRBV20-1; clone size: few; J gene: TRBJ1-6; D gene: TRBD1; CDR3 protein: CSATGTVNNSPLHF; CDR3 DNA: TGCAGTGCTACCGGGACAGTGAATAATTCACCCCTCCACTTT
V gene: TRBV19; clone size: .; J gene: TRBJ2-3; D gene: TRBD2; CDR3 protein: CASRETHSGILADTQYF; CDR3 DNA: TGTGCCAGTAGGGAGACCCATAGCGGGATACTCGCAGATACGCAGTATTTT
V gene: TRBV27; clone size: .; J gene: TRBJ2-7; D gene: .; CDR3 protein: CASSLLTQGEQYF; CDR3 DNA: TGTGCCAGCAGTTTATTGACCCAAGGCGAGCAGTACTTC
V gene: TRBV20-1; clone size: medium-sized; J gene: TRBJ1-5; D gene: .; CDR3 protein: CSARDYGIGGQPQHF; CDR3 DNA: TGCAGTGCTAGAGATTACGGAATTGGAGGTCAGCCCCAGCATTTT
V gene: TRBV6-5; clone size: .; J gene: TRBJ2-5; D gene: TRBD2; CDR3 protein: CASSYNGRLETQYF; CDR3 DNA: TGTGCCAGCAGTTACAACGGGAGGCTCGAGACCCAGTACTTC
V gene: TRBV6-5; clone size: few; J gene: TRBJ1-6; D gene: .; CDR3 protein: CASSYSSDSPLHF; CDR3 DNA: TGTGCCAGCAGTTACTCGAGCGATTCACCCCTCCACTTT
V gene: TRBV10-3; clone size: .; J gene: TRBJ1-6; D gene: .; CDR3 protein: CAISTRGGSPLHF; CDR3 DNA: TGTGCCATCAGTACCAGGGGAGGTTCACCCCTCCACTTT
V gene: TRBV20-1; clone size: few; J gene: TRBJ2-7; D gene: TRBD1; CDR3 protein: CSERRQGAYEQYF; CDR3 DNA: TGCAGTGAAAGAAGACAGGGAGCCTACGAGCAGTACTTC
V gene: TRBV5-8; clone size: .; J gene: TRBJ2-5; D gene: TRBD1; CDR3 protein: CASSDRVVQETQYF; CDR3 DNA: TGTGCCAGCAGCGACAGGGTCGTACAAGAGACCCAGTACTTC
V gene: TRBV2; clone size: .; J gene: TRBJ2-5; D gene: .; CDR3 protein: CASSEFFRGIQETQYF; CDR3 DNA: TGTGCCAGCAGTGAATTTTTCAGAGGCATCCAAGAGACCCAGTACTTC
V gene: TRBV19; clone size: .; J gene: TRBJ1-2; D gene: .; CDR3 protein: CASSLRAVAGHGYTF; CDR3 DNA: TGTGCCAGTAGTCTTCGGGCAGTGGCGGGCCATGGCTACACCTTC
V gene: TRBV5-8; clone size: .; J gene: TRBJ2-1; D gene: TRBD2; CDR3 protein: CASSLVASGDYNEQFF; CDR3 DNA: TGTGCCAGCAGCTTGGTGGCTAGCGGAGACTACAATGAGCAGTTCTTC
V gene: TRBV7-9; clone size: .; J gene: TRBJ2-5; D gene: .; CDR3 protein: CASSSSSVQESQYF; CDR3 DNA: TGTGCCAGCAGCTCGTCTAGCGTACAAGAGTCCCAGTACTTC
V gene: TRBV6-1; clone size: .; J gene: TRBJ2-2; D gene: TRBD2; CDR3 protein: CASRQGLAGARATGELFF; CDR3 DNA: TGTGCCAGCAGACAGGGACTAGCGGGTGCGCGGGCCACCGGGGAGCTGTTTTTT
V gene: TRBV27; clone size: few; J gene: TRBJ2-2; D gene: .; CDR3 protein: CASGPLYANTGELFF; CDR3 DNA: TGTGCCAGTGGTCCCCTCTATGCGAACACCGGGGAGCTGTTTTTT
V gene: TRBV18; clone size: few; J gene: TRBJ2-7; D gene: TRBD2; CDR3 protein: CASSGTSGSSYEQYF; CDR3 DNA: TGTGCCAGCTCTGGGACTAGCGGGAGCTCCTACGAGCAGTACTTC
V gene: TRBV4-3; clone size: once; J gene: TRBJ2-7; D gene: .; CDR3 protein: CASSRILGPPGYEQYF; CDR3 DNA: TGCGCCAGCAGCCGTATCTTAGGGCCCCCAGGCTACGAGCAGTACTTC
V gene: TRBV6-8; clone size: .; J gene: TRBJ1-5; D gene: .; CDR3 protein: CASSYRVVQPQHF; CDR3 DNA: TGTGCCAGCAGTTATAGGGTAGTTCAGCCCCAGCATTTT
V gene: TRBV6-5; clone size: few; J gene: TRBJ1-2; D gene: .; CDR3 protein: CASSYGGVTNYGYTF; CDR3 DNA: TGTGCCAGCAGTTACGGAGGGGTTACTAACTATGGCTACACCTTC
V gene: TRBV12-3/TRBV12-4; clone size: .; J gene: TRBJ1-1; D gene: .; CDR3 protein: CASISRSYTEAFF; CDR3 DNA: TGTGCCAGCATCTCCCGGAGTTACACTGAAGCTTTCTTT
V gene: TRBV7-8; clone size: .; J gene: TRBJ2-7; D gene: .; CDR3 protein: CVSSSHAEQYF; CDR3 DNA: TGTGTCAGCAGCTCCCACGCCGAGCAGTACTTC
V gene: TRBV2; clone size: few; J gene: TRBJ2-7; D gene: TRBD1; CDR3 protein: CASRGAPGQVSYEQYF; CDR3 DNA: TGTGCCAGCAGGGGCGCTCCGGGACAGGTCAGCTACGAGCAGTACTTC
V gene: TRBV21-1; clone size: .; J gene: TRBJ2-5; D gene: .; CDR3 protein: CASSKEEKEQETRYF; CDR3 DNA: TGTGCCAGCAGCAAAGAGGAGAAAGAGCAAGAGACCCGGTACTTC
V gene: TRBV5-1; clone size: .; J gene: TRBJ1-2; D gene: .; CDR3 protein: CASSLLKDYGYTF; CDR3 DNA: TGCGCCAGCAGCTTGTTAAAGGATTATGGCTACACCTTC
V gene: TRBV5-1; clone size: few; J gene: TRBJ2-3; D gene: TRBD1; CDR3 protein: CASSLGQVIADTQYF; CDR3 DNA: TGCGCCAGCAGTTTGGGACAGGTAATCGCAGATACGCAGTATTTT
V gene: TRBV27; clone size: .; J gene: TRBJ2-2; D gene: .; CDR3 protein: CASRGGDSITGELFF; CDR3 DNA: TGTGCCAGCAGGGGAGGAGACAGCATTACCGGGGAGCTGTTTTTT
V gene: TRBV20-1; clone size: medium-sized; J gene: TRBJ1-5; D gene: TRBD1; CDR3 protein: CSATGGGETGNQPQHF; CDR3 DNA: TGCAGTGCTACAGGGGGTGGGGAGACGGGCAATCAGCCCCAGCATTTT
V gene: TRBV19; clone size: .; J gene: TRBJ1-5; D gene: .; CDR3 protein: CASSNVGDRYQPQHF; CDR3 DNA: TGTGCCAGTAGTAATGTTGGGGATCGGTATCAGCCCCAGCATTTT
V gene: TRBV7-9; clone size: .; J gene: TRBJ1-2; D gene: .; CDR3 protein: CASSLAGGYTF; CDR3 DNA: TGTGCCAGCAGCTTAGCGGGTGGCTACACCTTC
V gene: TRBV6-5; clone size: few; J gene: TRBJ1-1; D gene: .; CDR3 protein: CASSYSNTDTEAFF; CDR3 DNA: TGTGCCAGCAGTTACTCGAACACAGACACTGAAGCTTTCTTT
V gene: TRBV7-2; clone size: .; J gene: TRBJ2-4; D gene: .; CDR3 protein: CASSLGFPNIQYF; CDR3 DNA: TGTGCCAGCAGCTTGGGTTTCCCAAACATTCAGTACTTC
V gene: TRBV19; clone size: medium-sized; J gene: TRBJ2-7; D gene: TRBD1; CDR3 protein: CASSIPGQYYEQYF; CDR3 DNA: TGTGCCAGTAGTATACCGGGACAGTATTACGAGCAGTACTTC
V gene: TRBV6-2/TRBV6-3; clone size: few; J gene: TRBJ2-7; D gene: .; CDR3 protein: CASSRQDYEQYF; CDR3 DNA: TGTGCCAGCAGTAGACAAGATTACGAGCAGTACTTC
V gene: TRBV27; clone size: .; J gene: TRBJ1-5; D gene: .; CDR3 protein: CASSLSKGPQHF; CDR3 DNA: TGTGCCAGCAGTTTATCTAAGGGGCCTCAGCATTTT
V gene: TRBV7-2; clone size: .; J gene: TRBJ1-1; D gene: TRBD1; CDR3 protein: CASSSILPTGLSEAFF; CDR3 DNA: TGTGCCAGCAGCTCAATCTTACCGACAGGGCTGTCTGAAGCTTTCTTT
V gene: TRBV20-1; clone size: few; J gene: TRBJ2-3; D gene: .; CDR3 protein: CSASGLASTDTQYF; CDR3 DNA: TGCAGTGCTAGTGGTCTAGCGAGCACAGATACGCAGTATTTT
V gene: TRBV4-2; clone size: few; J gene: TRBJ1-5; D gene: .; CDR3 protein: CASSQRTVYQPQHF; CDR3 DNA: TGTGCCAGCAGCCAGAGGACAGTCTATCAGCCCCAGCATTTT
V gene: TRBV10-3; clone size: few; J gene: TRBJ1-1; D gene: .; CDR3 protein: CAISKSLGQFPDEAFF; CDR3 DNA: TGTGCCATCAGCAAATCACTTGGACAGTTCCCCGATGAAGCTTTCTTT
V gene: TRBV29-1; clone size: .; J gene: TRBJ1-2; D gene: .; CDR3 protein: CSVAVVGDYGYTF; CDR3 DNA: TGCAGCGTGGCGGTCGTGGGGGACTATGGCTACACCTTC
V gene: TRBV30; clone size: .; J gene: TRBJ2-6; D gene: TRBD2; CDR3 protein: CAWRRGRARTGANVLTF; CDR3 DNA: TGTGCCTGGAGGCGGGGGAGGGCCCGAACTGGGGCCAACGTCCTGACTTTC
V gene: TRBV20-1; clone size: medium-sized; J gene: TRBJ1-2; D gene: .; CDR3 protein: CSATGGSESANYGYTF; CDR3 DNA: TGCAGTGCCACCGGGGGCTCAGAGTCAGCTAACTATGGCTACACCTTC
V gene: TRBV2; clone size: .; J gene: TRBJ1-1; D gene: .; CDR3 protein: CASRGRGRARGDTEAFF; CDR3 DNA: TGTGCCAGCAGGGGCAGAGGAAGGGCCCGCGGGGACACTGAAGCTTTCTTT
V gene: TRBV4-3; clone size: .; J gene: TRBJ2-7; D gene: .; CDR3 protein: CASSQAIQDSYEQYF; CDR3 DNA: TGCGCCAGCAGCCAAGCTATACAGGATTCCTACGAGCAGTACTTC
V gene: TRBV2; clone size: .; J gene: TRBJ1-6; D gene: .; CDR3 protein: CASTEVLVHSPLHF; CDR3 DNA: TGTGCCAGCACAGAGGTGCTTGTCCATTCACCCCTCCACTTT
V gene: TRBV15; clone size: .; J gene: TRBJ2-3; D gene: TRBD2; CDR3 protein: CATSRDHGRPPDTQYF; CDR3 DNA: TGTGCCACCAGCAGAGATCACGGGAGGCCCCCAGATACGCAGTATTTT
V gene: TRBV5-4; clone size: .; J gene: TRBJ2-7; D gene: TRBD2; CDR3 protein: CASSLPLGGRAEQYF; CDR3 DNA: TGTGCCAGCAGCCTACCTCTTGGCGGGAGGGCCGAACAGTACTTC
V gene: TRBV27; clone size: .; J gene: TRBJ1-1; D gene: .; CDR3 protein: CASSQTGGNTEAFF; CDR3 DNA: TGTGCCAGCAGCCAGACCGGGGGGAACACTGAAGCTTTCTTT
V gene: TRBV7-9; clone size: .; J gene: TRBJ2-2; D gene: TRBD2; CDR3 protein: CASSLVALAVAGTGELFF; CDR3 DNA: TGTGCCAGCAGCTTAGTTGCACTAGCGGTGGCGGGCACCGGGGAGCTGTTTTTT
V gene: TRBV20-1; clone size: few; J gene: TRBJ1-3; D gene: .; CDR3 protein: CSASDGNSGNTIYF; CDR3 DNA: TGCAGTGCTAGTGACGGGAACTCTGGAAACACCATATATTTT
V gene: TRBV5-1; clone size: .; J gene: TRBJ2-2; D gene: TRBD1; CDR3 protein: CASSLQGTGELFF; CDR3 DNA: TGCGCCAGCAGCTTACAGGGGACCGGGGAGCTGTTTTTT
V gene: TRBV9; clone size: few; J gene: TRBJ2-5; D gene: .; CDR3 protein: CASSVEPGETQYF; CDR3 DNA: TGTGCCAGCAGCGTCGAACCGGGAGAGACCCAGTACTTC
V gene: TRBV20-1; clone size: medium-sized; J gene: TRBJ2-7; D gene: TRBD1; CDR3 protein: CSARAPGQGLGWYF; CDR3 DNA: TGCAGTGCTAGGGCTCCGGGACAGGGGCTCGGATGGTACTTC
V gene: TRBV18; clone size: .; J gene: TRBJ1-1; D gene: .; CDR3 protein: CASSPLPENTEAFF; CDR3 DNA: TGTGCCAGCTCACCACTACCGGAGAACACTGAAGCTTTCTTT